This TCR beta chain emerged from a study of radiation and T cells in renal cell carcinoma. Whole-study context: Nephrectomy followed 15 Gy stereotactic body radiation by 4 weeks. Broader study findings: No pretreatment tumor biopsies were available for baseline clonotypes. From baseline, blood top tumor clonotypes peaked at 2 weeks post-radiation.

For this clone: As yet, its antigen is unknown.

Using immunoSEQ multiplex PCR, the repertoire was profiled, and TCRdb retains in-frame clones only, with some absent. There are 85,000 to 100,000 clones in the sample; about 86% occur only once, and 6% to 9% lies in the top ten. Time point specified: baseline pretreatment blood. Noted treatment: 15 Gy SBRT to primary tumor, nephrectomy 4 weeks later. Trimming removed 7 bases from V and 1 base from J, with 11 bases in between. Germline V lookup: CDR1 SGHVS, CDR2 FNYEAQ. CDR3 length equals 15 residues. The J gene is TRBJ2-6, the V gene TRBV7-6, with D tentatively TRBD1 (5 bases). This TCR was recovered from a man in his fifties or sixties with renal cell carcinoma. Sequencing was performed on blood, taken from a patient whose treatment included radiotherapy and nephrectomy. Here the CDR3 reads CASTHAGSGANVLTF. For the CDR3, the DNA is TGTGCCAGCACCCATGCAGGGTCTGGGGCCAACGTCCTGACTTTC. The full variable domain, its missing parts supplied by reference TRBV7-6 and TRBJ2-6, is GAGVSQSPRYKVTKRGQDVALRCDPISGHVSLYWYRQALGQGPEFLTYFNYEAQQDKSGLPNDRFSAERPEGSISTLTIQRTEQRDSAMYRCASTHAGSGANVLTFGAGSRLTVL.